The 29 T cell receptor beta chains below were found in one sample sequenced in a study of neoadjuvant anti-PD-1 for oral cavity cancer. Generated by immunoSEQ multiplex PCR, the TCRdb table keeps only in-frame clones and is missing some. The data contain some 9,500 clones, less than 75% of them singletons. Stated time point: after neoadjuvant nivolumab, at surgical resection. Source: PBMCs, taken after nivolumab (anti-PD-1) treatment. These receptors were collected from a person aged 35-80 years with oral cavity squamous cell carcinoma.

CDR3 region: CASSFLGRTGTSETQYF. CDR3 sequence (DNA): TGTGCCAGTAGTTTCCTGGGGAGGACAGGGACGAGTGAGACCCAGTACTTC. The chain joins TRBV19 to TRBJ2-5; 8 bases are a match to TRBD1. CDR3 size: 17 residues. Germline V CDR1 and CDR2: LNHDA, SQIVND (reference sequence). J was trimmed by 5 bases and V by 5 bases; bases with no gene match: 16.

This rearrangement joins TRBV7-8 to TRBJ1-4, with a possible D match to TRBD1 (6 bases). The V and J ends lost 8 bases and 4 bases respectively, with 17 bases between them. In germline, CDR1 is SGHVS, CDR2 FQNEAQ. There are 15 residues in the CDR3. CDR3 in amino acids: CASGKRGLLNEKLFF. DNA of the CDR3: TGTGCCAGCGGAAAGAGGGGGTTACTTAATGAAAAACTGTTTTTT.

The genes are TRBV28 and TRBJ1-2, with 7 bases identical to TRBD1. V lost 8 bases, J lost 8 bases, and 14 bases stayed unmatched. Germline-derived CDR1 and CDR2 are MDHEN and SYDVKM. The CDR3 covers 14 residues. CDR3 loop: CASAPTTGSGGYTF. Here the CDR3 DNA reads TGTGCCAGCGCCCCTACGACAGGGTCGGGCGGCTACACCTTC.

The chain joins TRBV11-2 to TRBJ2-1, with 16 bases aligning to TRBD2. CDR3 size: 18 residues. Germline CDR1 is SGHAT and CDR2 is FQNNGV. V shed 0 bases and J 2 bases; nucleotides not matched to a gene: 1. CDR3 in amino acids: CASSLEGLAGGAYNEQFF. Here the CDR3 DNA reads TGTGCCAGCAGCTTAGAGGGACTAGCGGGGGGGGCCTACAATGAGCAGTTCTTC.

This clone is a singleton in its sample. The chain combines TRBV7-2 with TRBJ2-7; D gene uncertain. The germline V gene has CDR1 SGHTA and CDR2 FQGNSA. With 1 base removed from V and 4 bases from J, the gap between germline ends came to 8 bases. The length of the CDR3 is 13 residues. The CDR3 region has the DNA TGTGCCAGCAGCTTAGGTCGGCAGTACGAGCAGTACTTC. This encodes CASSLGRQYEQYF.

This clone turned up a few times. V is TRBV2 and J is TRBJ1-2; D perhaps matches TRBD1 (6 bases). Germline lookup yields CDR1 SNHLY and CDR2 FYNNEI. The CDR3 loop spans 12 amino acids. V was cut by 6 bases and J by 4 bases, with 9 bases left in between. The CDR3 sequence is CASRRDTYGYTF. CDR3 DNA: TGTGCCAGCAGGAGGGACACCTATGGCTACACCTTC.

J is TRBJ1-3 and V is TRBV29-1; D ambiguous. Germline lookup yields CDR1 SQVTM and CDR2 ANQGSEA. There are 12 residues in the CDR3. Trimming took off 4 bases at V and 6 bases at J, with 10 bases between the two ends. This chain's CDR3 is CSVVGSLNTIYF. CDR3 nucleotide sequence: TGCAGCGTTGTTGGCAGCCTAAACACCATATATTTT. Full variable domain (outside the CDR3, taken from reference TRBV29-1 and TRBJ1-3): SAVISQKPSRDICQRGTSLTIQCQVDSQVTMMFWYRQQPGQSLTLIATANQGSEATYESGFVIDKFPISRPNLTFSTLTVSNMSPEDSSIYLCSVVGSLNTIYFGEGSWLTVV.

The chain is built from TRBV14 and TRBJ2-7; the D gene could be TRBD1 or TRBD2 (5 bases each). Trimming removed 4 bases from V and 1 base from J, with 11 bases in between. CDR3 size: 14 residues. The germline gives CDR1 SGHDN, CDR2 FVKESK. CDR3: CASSRWDRSYEQYF. The CDR3 bases are TGTGCCAGCAGCCGATGGGACCGATCCTACGAGCAGTACTTC.

The table lists this clone with a count of one. The rearrangement uses TRBV7-9 and TRBJ1-2, with TRBD1 identical over 7 bases. The germline V gene has CDR1 SEHNR and CDR2 FQNEAQ (reference sequence). The CDR3 is 15 amino acids. J lost 8 bases, V lost 7 bases, and 16 bases had no gene match. The CDR3 DNA follows: TGTGCCAGCACCCGGGCCGAGACAGGGAGCATGGGCTACACCTTC. Protein: CASTRAETGSMGYTF.

The chain couples TRBV19 to TRBJ2-2; D may be TRBD2 (5 bases). Germline-derived CDR1 and CDR2 are LNHDA and SQIVND (reference sequence). V was trimmed by 1 base and J by 2 bases, leaving 20 bases between them. This CDR3 is 19 amino acids long. Here the CDR3 reads CASSIVGVSRGFNTGELFF. DNA for the CDR3: TGTGCCAGTAGTATAGTGGGCGTTTCAAGAGGGTTCAACACCGGGGAGCTGTTTTTT. Full variable domain (remainder filled in from reference TRBV19 and TRBJ2-2): DGGITQSPKYLFRKEGQNVTLSCEQNLNHDAMYWYRQDPGQGLRLIYYSQIVNDFQKGDIAEGYSVSREKKESFPLTVTSAQKNPTAFYLCASSIVGVSRGFNTGELFFGEGSRLTVL.

The chain combines TRBV2 with TRBJ1-1; tentative D call: TRBD1 (6 bases). The CDR3 loop spans 13 amino acids. The germline V gene encodes CDR1 SNHLY and CDR2 FYNNEI. Trimming left V 6 bases short and J 4 bases short, with 12 bases between. This CDR3 is CASRTGEFTEAFF. In nucleotides, the CDR3 is TGTGCCAGCAGGACAGGCGAGTTCACTGAAGCTTTCTTT.

This clone was observed a few times. This chain links TRBV27 with TRBJ1-2; D unresolved. CDR1 is MNHEY and CDR2 is SMNVEV in the germline V gene (reference sequence). The CDR3 consists of 16 residues. V was trimmed by 1 base and J by 2 bases, leaving 14 bases between them. For the CDR3, the DNA is TGTGCCAGCAGTTTATTGGAGGGAGGGTTGAACTATGGCTACACCTTC. Translated: CASSLLEGGLNYGYTF.

CDR3 sequence reads: CASSLRTGVYNEQFF. The CDR3 nucleotides read TGTGCCAGCAGTCTTAGGACAGGGGTCTACAATGAGCAGTTCTTC. The chain is built from TRBV27 and TRBJ2-1; 9 positions match TRBD1. The V and J ends lost 5 bases and 3 bases, in that order; junction bases with no gene match: 5. The CDR3 has 15 residues. The V gene's germline CDR1 is MNHEY and CDR2 SMNVEV (reference sequence).

V usage is TRBV11-2 and J usage is TRBJ1-5; the D gene is possibly TRBD1 (6 bases). Germline V gene sequence: CDR1 SGHAT, CDR2 FQNNGV. The CDR3 has 14 amino acids. V was shortened by 5 bases and J by 4 bases, with 12 bases between the two germline ends. The CDR3 bases are TGTGCCAGCAGCCCTGGACAGCGGAATCAGCCCCAGCATTTT. It encodes CASSPGQRNQPQHF.

V and J are TRBV11-2 and TRBJ2-5; 11 bases agree with TRBD2. Germline values: CDR1 SGHAT, CDR2 FQNNGV. The CDR3 covers 15 residues. With 5 bases clipped from V and 2 bases from J, the junction kept 4 bases outside the gene matches. The CDR3 DNA is TGTGCCAGCAGCCCGGGACTAGCGGAACAAGAGACCCAGTACTTC. As protein: CASSPGLAEQETQYF. Supplemented by reference TRBV11-2 and TRBJ2-5, the full variable domain reads EAGVAQSPRYKIIEKRQSVAFWCNPISGHATLYWYQQILGQGPKLLIQFQNNGVVDDSQLPKDRFSAERLKGVDSTLKIQPAKLEDSAVYLCASSPGLAEQETQYFGPGTRLLVL.

CDR3 coding DNA: TGTGCCAGCAGTTACGTGGGGACAGGGGACGATCAGCCCCAGCATTTT. This codes for CASSYVGTGDDQPQHF. The V and J genes are TRBV6-6 and TRBJ1-5; 10 bases fit TRBD1. Trimming cost V 2 bases and J 5 bases; bases outside gene matches: 6. The length of the CDR3 is 16 residues. CDR1 and CDR2 from the germline V gene are MNHNY and SVGAGI (reference sequence).

This chain uses TRBV2 with TRBJ1-1; tentatively, D is TRBD1 (6 bases). This CDR3 is built from 14 residues. V shed 7 bases and J shed 1 base, with 13 bases lying between them. CDR1 SNHLY and CDR2 FYNNEI come from the germline V gene. The DNA of the CDR3 is TGTGCCAGCACTCACAGGGCCACGAACACTGAAGCTTTCTTT. Encoded protein: CASTHRATNTEAFF. The entire variable domain, with the rest obtained from reference TRBV2 and TRBJ1-1, is as follows: EPEVTQTPSHQVTQMGQEVILRCVPISNHLYFYWYRQILGQKVEFLVSFYNNEISEKSEIFDDQFSVERPDGSNFTLKIRSTKLEDSAMYFCASTHRATNTEAFFGQGTRLTVV.

The chain recombines TRBV2 with TRBJ2-5; 12 positions agree with TRBD2. J was trimmed by 0 bases and V by 6 bases; bases with no gene match: 2. Germline V gives CDR1 SNHLY, CDR2 FYNNEI. This CDR3 is 15 amino acids long. The CDR3 region is CASSGTSGYQETQYF. Written as DNA, the CDR3 is TGTGCCAGCAGCGGGACTAGCGGGTACCAAGAGACCCAGTACTTC.

V gene TRBV10-2 combines with J gene TRBJ1-4; 10 nucleotides line up with TRBD1. Trimming at V came to 10 bases and at J to 10 bases, leaving 12 bases not matched to a gene. CDR1 and CDR2 from the germline V gene are WSHSY and SAAADI. This CDR3 has 14 amino acids. The CDR3 region has the DNA TGCGCCACCTCCGAGACAGGGGGCCTCGGAAAACTGTTTTTT. It codes for CATSETGGLGKLFF.

The rearrangement joins TRBV11-2 to TRBJ2-1, with TRBD2 matching 12 bases. CDR3 length: 19 residues. V lost 1 base, J lost 4 bases, and 11 bases stayed unmatched. Germline CDR1 and CDR2: SGHAT and FQNNGV. DNA for the CDR3: TGTGCCAGCAGCTTAGGGGAACTAGCGGGGGGTTCGATATACAATGAGCAGTTCTTC. It specifies CASSLGELAGGSIYNEQFF.

The genes are TRBV4-1 and TRBJ2-3; TRBD1 is a possible D gene (7 bases). V lost 1 base and J lost 5, with 13 bases in between. Germline lookup yields CDR1 MGHRA and CDR2 YSYEKL. There are 15 residues in the CDR3. The CDR3 region is CASSQGRDSLDTQYF. Written as DNA, the CDR3 is TGCGCCAGCAGCCAAGGGCGGGACAGTCTAGATACGCAGTATTTT.

The chain links TRBV2 to TRBJ2-7; 9 nucleotides align to TRBD1. V gave up 7 bases and J gave up 2 bases; unmatched junction bases: 12. CDR1 and CDR2 from the germline V gene are SNHLY and FYNNEI. CDR3 length equals 16 residues. This CDR3 is CASTPLGQGDPYEQYF. Written as DNA, the CDR3 is TGTGCCAGCACGCCGTTGGGACAGGGAGATCCCTACGAGCAGTACTTC.

J is TRBJ1-1 and V is TRBV27; weak D call: TRBD1 (5 bases). CDR3 length: 15 amino acids. Trimming removed 3 bases at V and 10 bases at J, with 21 bases between. Germline loops: CDR1 MNHEY, CDR2 SMNVEV (reference sequence). CDR3 in amino acids: CASSFSPKSQGRAFF. The CDR3 coding sequence is TGTGCCAGCAGTTTTTCCCCGAAGAGTCAGGGCCGAGCTTTCTTT.

The chain combines TRBV7-9 with TRBJ2-6, with no clear D. The CDR3 spans 16 residues. Per the germline V gene, CDR1 is SEHNR and CDR2 is FQNEAQ (reference sequence). Trimming cost V 1 base and J 0 bases, with 7 bases left between them. The CDR3 region is CASSLEQSSGANVLTF. In nucleotides, the CDR3 is TGTGCCAGCAGCTTAGAACAGTCCTCTGGGGCCAACGTCCTGACTTTC.

The chain is built from TRBV7-9 and TRBJ1-4; no definite D call. CDR3 length: 17 amino acids. Trimming cost V 5 bases and J 5 bases, with 21 bases left between them. Germline CDR1 is SEHNR and CDR2 is FQNEAQ (reference sequence). This CDR3 is CASSQNITRGPNEKLFF. The CDR3 region has the DNA TGTGCCAGCAGCCAAAACATCACTCGCGGGCCAAATGAAAAACTGTTTTTT.

The chain employs TRBV30 and TRBJ1-5; no reliable D call. The CDR3 is 14 residues long. Trimming stripped 2 bases from V and 3 bases from J, with 11 bases between. Germline V gene lookup returns CDR1 GTSNPN and CDR2 SVGIG (reference sequence). The CDR3 nucleotides are TGTGCCTGGAGTTTTGGGATCGACAATCAGCCCCAGCATTTT. Amino acids: CAWSFGIDNQPQHF.

The rearrangement joins TRBV19 to TRBJ1-5; D is ambiguous. Looked up from germline, CDR1 is LNHDA and CDR2 is SQIVND (reference sequence). CDR3 length: 15 amino acids. Trimming cost V 0 bases and J 6 bases, with 12 bases left between them. CDR3 coding DNA: TGTGCCAGTAGTATAGATGGCGCCCCTACTCAGCCCCAGCATTTT. Translation gives CASSIDGAPTQPQHF. Looking up the rest from reference TRBV19 and TRBJ1-5 gives the full variable domain: DGGITQSPKYLFRKEGQNVTLSCEQNLNHDAMYWYRQDPGQGLRLIYYSQIVNDFQKGDIAEGYSVSREKKESFPLTVTSAQKNPTAFYLCASSIDGAPTQPQHFGDGTRLSIL.

The chain has TRBV5-1 and TRBJ1-1, with TRBD1 as a possible D gene (5 bases). CDR1 and CDR2 (germline): SGHRS, YFSETQ. This CDR3 region has 19 residues. Trimming took 6 bases from V and 2 from J, leaving 29 bases between them. The DNA for the CDR3 is TGCGCCAGCACCAGAGAACCCTCCGGGACGGTAGGGGCTAACACTGAAGCTTTCTTT. Residues: CASTREPSGTVGANTEAFF.

A few counts support this clone. V and J are TRBV5-1 and TRBJ1-6, with D maybe TRBD1 (6 bases). V lost 0 bases to trimming and J lost 8 bases, with 18 bases between them. Looked up from germline, CDR1 is SGHRS and CDR2 is YFSETQ. This CDR3 has 17 amino acids. CDR3 amino acids: CASSLGSLGGADSPLHF. DNA for the CDR3: TGCGCCAGCAGCTTGGGGTCTTTAGGGGGTGCGGATTCACCCCTCCACTTT.